These 16 T cell receptor beta chains originate from one sample sequenced in a study of intratumoral heterogeneity in liver cancer. The data were produced by immunoSEQ multiplex PCR, yet TCRdb's version contains in-frame clones alone and is incomplete. The sample yields tens of thousands of clones, around 75% seen once. Sequencing was performed on tumor-adjacent normal tissue, taken before any cancer treatment. Receptors were obtained from a woman between 65 and 79 years old with hepatocellular carcinoma.

The chain employs TRBV25-1 and TRBJ1-1; D remains unclear. V gave up 5 bases and J gave up 1 base, with 5 bases separating them. Germline V gene data show CDR1 as MGHDK and CDR2 as SYGVNS. The CDR3 totals 12 residues. The CDR3 DNA reads TGTGCCAGCAGTTCAGGGAACACTGAAGCTTTCTTT. Encoded protein: CASSSGNTEAFF.

The V call is TRBV4-1, the J call TRBJ2-5, with 15 bases aligning to TRBD2. Trimming took 5 bases from V and 4 from J; bases not matched to a gene: 2. The CDR3 has 15 residues. CDR1 is MGHRA, CDR2 YSYEKL, per germline. Written as DNA, the CDR3 is TGCGCCAGCAGCTGGACTAGCGGGAGGGCAGAGACCCAGTACTTC. Residues: CASSWTSGRAETQYF.

A single count supports this clone. The V call is TRBV6-2 or TRBV6-3, the J call TRBJ1-3; D gene ambiguous. There are 14 residues in the CDR3. The V and J ends lost 4 bases and 4 bases respectively, with 11 bases between them. Looked up from germline, CDR1 is MNHEY and CDR2 is SVGEGT. The CDR3 bases are TGTGCCAGCAGTTCGCCCGCCTGGGGAAACACCATATATTTT. The encoded protein is CASSSPAWGNTIYF.

This clone was detected only a few times. The gene calls are TRBV6-1 and TRBJ2-7, with 8 bases that match TRBD1. Losses at the gene ends were 0 bases for V and 3 bases for J; bases not matched to a gene: 4. The CDR3 is 15 residues long. CDR1 and CDR2 from the germline V gene are MNHNS and SASEGT. CDR3 sequence (DNA): TGTGCCAGCAGTGAAGCGGGGACAGGTGACTACGAGCAGTACTTC. Translating gives CASSEAGTGDYEQYF.

V gene TRBV19 combines with J gene TRBJ2-2, with 8 bases lining up with TRBD2. The ends lost 10 bases at V and 5 bases at J; junction bases unmatched: 15. CDR1 is LNHDA and CDR2 is SQIVND in the germline V gene (reference sequence). CDR3 length equals 16 residues. The CDR3 loop is CATSLATGGPTGELFF. The CDR3, as DNA: TGTGCCACTTCGCTAGCTACGGGAGGGCCGACCGGGGAGCTGTTTTTT.

The chain has TRBV2 and TRBJ1-4; D possibly corresponds to TRBD1 (6 bases). V was shortened by 6 bases and J by 1 base, with 9 bases between the two germline ends. Per germline, CDR1 SNHLY and CDR2 FYNNEI. The CDR3 contains 14 residues. The CDR3 reads CASSKQGTNEKLFF. Written as DNA, the CDR3 is TGTGCCAGCAGCAAACAGGGAACTAATGAAAAACTGTTTTTT.

The chain has TRBV7-9 and TRBJ2-2; TRBD2 matches at 11 bases. The CDR3 covers 19 residues. Germline CDR1 and CDR2: SEHNR and FQNEAQ (reference sequence). After removal of 5 bases from V and 5 bases from J, the junction contained 16 bases not matched to a gene. DNA of the CDR3: TGTGCCAGCAGCCACCCACGGCTAGCGGGAGGCCAGAGGACCGGGGAGCTGTTTTTT. Translation: CASSHPRLAGGQRTGELFF. The variable domain in full, with the rest retrieved from reference TRBV7-9 and TRBJ2-2, is DTGVSQNPRHKITKRGQNVTFRCDPISEHNRLYWYRQTLGQGPEFLTYFQNEAQLEKSRLLSDRFSAERPKGSFSTLEIQRTEQGDSAMYLCASSHPRLAGGQRTGELFFGEGSRLTVL.

The genes are TRBV13 and TRBJ2-7, with a possible D match to TRBD2 (7 bases). Trimming pared 3 bases from V and 3 bases from J, leaving 12 bases between. Germline CDR1 PRHDT, CDR2 FYEKMQ (reference sequence). The CDR3 sequence is 14 residues long. The DNA of the CDR3 is TGTGCCAGCAGCTTTAGGGGGGGTGGCTACGAGCAGTACTTC. Its translation: CASSFRGGGYEQYF.

This rearrangement joins TRBV2 to TRBJ2-3; the match to TRBD2 covers 10 bases. V was clipped by 7 bases and J by 3 bases; unmatched bases: 4. The germline CDR1 and CDR2 sequences are SNHLY and FYNNEI. The CDR3 covers 14 residues. The CDR3 spells CASKETSGTDTQYF. In nucleotides, the CDR3 is TGTGCCAGCAAGGAGACTAGCGGGACAGATACGCAGTATTTT.

The table lists this clone with a count of one. V gene TRBV29-1 combines with J gene TRBJ2-3; 7 positions agree with TRBD1. The CDR3 runs 12 residues. V lost 7 bases, J lost 2 bases, and 3 bases stayed unmatched. The V gene's germline CDR1 is SQVTM and CDR2 ANQGSEA. The CDR3 DNA sequence: TGCAGCGCCGACAGGGACACAGATACGCAGTATTTT. It codes for CSADRDTDTQYF.

The V call is TRBV6-6, the J call TRBJ1-1; 9 bases are a match to TRBD1. The CDR3 loop spans 14 amino acids. The J segment lost 6 bases and the V segment lost 6 bases, leaving 8 bases of the junction unmatched. Germline assignment: CDR1 MNHNY and CDR2 SVGAGI (reference sequence). CDR3 amino acids: CASSVTGGGPEAFF. For the CDR3, the DNA is TGTGCCAGCAGCGTTACAGGGGGCGGCCCTGAAGCTTTCTTT.

This clone qualifies as medium-sized. The rearrangement joins TRBV27 to TRBJ2-1; 8 nucleotides line up with TRBD2. The V segment lost 2 bases and the J segment 0 bases; nucleotides outside the gene matches: 0. CDR1 and CDR2 (germline): MNHEY, SMNVEV (reference sequence). The CDR3 consists of 15 residues. The CDR3, as DNA: TGTGCCAGCAGTTTAAGCGGGGGCTCCTACAATGAGCAGTTCTTC. Amino acids: CASSLSGGSYNEQFF.

The V call is TRBV11-3, the J call TRBJ2-3, with D perhaps TRBD1 (6 bases). The length of the CDR3 is 14 residues. CDR1 is SGHNT and CDR2 is YENEEA in the germline V gene. V lost 5 bases and J 0 bases, leaving 9 bases between the germline ends. In DNA form, the CDR3 reads TGTGCCAGCAGCCCAGGGGCTAGCACAGATACGCAGTATTTT. This codes for CASSPGASTDTQYF. The variable domain in full, completed from reference TRBV11-3 and TRBJ2-3, reads EAGVVQSPRYKIIEKKQPVAFWCNPISGHNTLYWYLQNLGQGPELLIRYENEEAVDDSQLPKDRFSAERLKGVDSTLKIQPAELGDSAVYLCASSPGASTDTQYFGPGTRLTVL.

Points on this clone: Compared with germline, one end of the junction differs, possibly owing to a read error. The chain uses TRBV7-9 and TRBJ2-7; D perhaps matches TRBD2 (6 bases). The CDR3 is 13 amino acids. CDR1 is SEHNR and CDR2 is FQNEAQ in the germline V gene (reference sequence). CDR3 in amino acids: CASSLGTAVDSSF. CDR3 DNA sequence: TGTGCCAGCAGCCTGGGGACTGCCGTCGATTCAAGCTTC.

The count of this clone is one. The gene calls are TRBV6-1 and TRBJ2-5; tentatively, D is TRBD2 (5 bases). The CDR3 has 16 residues. From germline, CDR1 is MNHNS and CDR2 SASEGT. V was pared by 1 base and J by 5 bases, with 17 bases between. The CDR3 protein is CASSEVNRFPGETQYF. CDR3 DNA: TGTGCCAGCAGTGAAGTTAACAGATTCCCGGGGGAGACCCAGTACTTC.

The chain has TRBV10-3 and TRBJ1-5; 8 bases fit TRBD1. Germline CDR1 ENHRY, CDR2 SYGVKD. The V segment lost 10 bases and the J segment 2 bases; nucleotides outside the gene matches: 4. The length of the CDR3 is 13 residues. The CDR3 DNA follows: TGTGCCACCACAGGGGGTGGCAATCAGCCCCAGCATTTT. It specifies CATTGGGNQPQHF.